This paragraph reports one T cell receptor (beta chain). Its antigen is not identified. This sample was included in a study of T-cell reconstitution after alpha-beta-depleted transplantation in children. Findings and caveats of the study: Expanded graft clones numbering several hundred reportedly gave rise to alpha-beta T cells about two months after transplant. Among T cells one year after transplant, newly produced cells accounted for most counts and diversity. Diversity of TCRbeta at day 60 was high in some patients, arising from surviving recipient T cells and thymic progenitors.

TCRbeta library construction was performed incorporating unique molecular identifiers. TCRdb reprocessed the PCR reads with MiXCR, giving one entry per CDR3 protein. The sample consists of about 240,000 distinct CDR3 sequences, about a quarter of them appearing once. Trimming at V came to 4 bases and at J to 2 bases, leaving 8 bases not matched to a gene. CDR3 length: 18 amino acids. Germline V gene data show CDR1 as KGHDR and CDR2 as SFDVKD. The sequenced sample was PBMCs, obtained before TCRalphabeta/CD19-depleted stem cell transplant. The TCR was taken from a girl aged 2 to 10 with Fanconi anemia, due to receive a stem cell transplant. The chain uses TRBV24-1 and TRBJ2-5; 14 positions agree with TRBD2. The CDR3 sequence is CATSDPGTSGRGQETQYF. The CDR3 nucleotides are TGTGCCACCAGTGACCCGGGGACTAGCGGGAGAGGGCAAGAGACCCAGTACTTC.